This T cell receptor beta chain stems from a study of cytomegalovirus exposure and HLA in healthy donors. Study in general: Around 77% of 398 genotyped donors fell in the Caucasian-associated ancestry cluster.

There are a few counts of this clone. The PCR ran on 60 Vbeta and 13 Jbeta primers. Generated by immunoSEQ multiplex PCR, the TCRdb table keeps only in-frame clones and is missing some. The data contain around 150,000 clones, approximately 70% of them singletons. The sample comprised PBMCs. The receptor was isolated from a middle-aged man in good health and CMV-seropositive.

The CDR3 DNA is TGTGCCAGCAGTGGGATAAAGCGGGGTAGCTCCTACGAGCAGTACTTC. Translation gives CASSGIKRGSSYEQYF. This chain joins TRBV6-1 and TRBJ2-7; 7 bases match TRBD2. The V gene's germline CDR1 is MNHNS and CDR2 SASEGT. This CDR3 contains 16 residues. J gave up 0 bases and V 4 bases, and 9 bases lay outside the gene matches.